Described below is a single T cell receptor (beta chain) sequence and its context. These data belong to a study of blood T cell repertoires in COVID-19. Per the authors' pipeline: Amplification of reference gene primers provided the estimated nucleated cell counts. Assay: immunoSEQ multiplex PCR; the TCRdb copy retains only in-frame clones and omits some. From that table come the V and J calls and clone size; the DNA was used to work out D and trimming. This sample has about 140,000 clones, with 80% to 85% found just once. The CDR3 runs to 13 residues. The germline V gene encodes CDR1 LGHDT and CDR2 YNNKEL (reference sequence). Trimming stripped 1 base from V and 6 bases from J, with 6 bases between.

The chain links TRBV3-1 (or the pseudogene TRBV3-2) to TRBJ2-2; D is unclear. The TCR comes from a human donor in a cohort sampled during active COVID-19. Sequencing was carried out using peripheral blood. CDR3 loop: CASSQAEAGELFF. The CDR3 DNA is TGTGCCAGCAGCCAAGCAGAGGCCGGGGAGCTGTTTTTT.